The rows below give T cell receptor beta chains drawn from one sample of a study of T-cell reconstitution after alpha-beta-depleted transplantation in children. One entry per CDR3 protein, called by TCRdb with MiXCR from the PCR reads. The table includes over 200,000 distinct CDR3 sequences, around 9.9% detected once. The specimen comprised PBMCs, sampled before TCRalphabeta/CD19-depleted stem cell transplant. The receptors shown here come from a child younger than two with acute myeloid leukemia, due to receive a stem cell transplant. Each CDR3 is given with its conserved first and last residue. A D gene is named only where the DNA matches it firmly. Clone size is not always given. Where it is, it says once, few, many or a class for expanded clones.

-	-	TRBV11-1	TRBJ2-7	CASSLGGREQYF	TGTGCCAGCAGCTTAGGAGGGCGCGAGCAGTACTTC
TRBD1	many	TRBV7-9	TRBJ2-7	CASSEGQGGSYEQYF	TGTGCCAGCAGCGAGGGACAGGGGGGATCCTACGAGCAGTACTTC
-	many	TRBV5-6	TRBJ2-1	CASSLVRNEQFF	TGTGCCAGCAGCTTGGTAAGAAATGAGCAGTTCTTC
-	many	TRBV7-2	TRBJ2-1	CASSHRSLPLYNEQFF	TGTGCCAGCAGTCATCGGTCGTTACCCCTCTACAATGAGCAGTTCTTC
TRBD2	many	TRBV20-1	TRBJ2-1	CSARADGTSGRGSYNEQFF	TGCAGTGCTAGAGCCGATGGGACTAGCGGGAGGGGGTCCTACAATGAGCAGTTCTTC
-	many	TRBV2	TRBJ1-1	CASSLGRMNTEAFF	TGTGCCAGCAGCCTGGGACGGATGAACACTGAAGCTTTCTTT
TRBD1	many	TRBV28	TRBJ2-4	CASSKLAGGMGIQYF	TGTGCCAGCAGTAAACTTGCAGGGGGCATGGGCATTCAGTACTTC
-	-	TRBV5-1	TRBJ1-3	CASGEDGRSGNTIYF	TGCGCCAGCGGCGAGGACGGCCGCTCTGGAAACACCATATATTTT
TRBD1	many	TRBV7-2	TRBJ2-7	CASSLGPNRGEQYF	TGTGCCAGCAGCTTAGGGCCCAACAGGGGGGAGCAGTACTTC
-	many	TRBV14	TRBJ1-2	CASSQGQGASNYGYTF	TGTGCCAGCAGCCAAGGGCAGGGAGCCTCTAACTATGGCTACACCTTC
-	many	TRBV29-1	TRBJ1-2	CSVDNYGYTF	TGCAGCGTTGACAACTATGGCTACACCTTC
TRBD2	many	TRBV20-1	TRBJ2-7	CSAPPRTSGGPKQYF	TGCAGTGCTCCGCCCAGGACTAGCGGGGGTCCTAAGCAGTACTTC
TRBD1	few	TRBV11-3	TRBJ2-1	CASSHTGGIYNEQFF	TGTGCCAGCAGCCATACAGGGGGAATTTACAATGAGCAGTTCTTC
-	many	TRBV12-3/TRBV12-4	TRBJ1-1	CASRGADEAFF	TGTGCCAGCAGGGGGGCCGATGAAGCTTTCTTT
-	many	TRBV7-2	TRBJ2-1	CASTPPPVSYNEQFF	TGTGCCAGCACCCCTCCCCCCGTCTCCTACAATGAGCAGTTCTTC
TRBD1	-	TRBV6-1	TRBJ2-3	CASSRRDRVADTQYF	TGTGCCAGCAGTCGCCGGGACAGGGTCGCAGATACGCAGTATTTT
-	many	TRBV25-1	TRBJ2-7	CASSDPGQGYYEQYF	TGTGCCAGCAGTGACCCAGGTCAGGGTTATTACGAGCAGTACTTC
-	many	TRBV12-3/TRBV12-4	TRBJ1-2	CASSLAVGNGYTF	TGTGCCAGCAGTTTAGCTGTCGGTAATGGCTACACCTTC
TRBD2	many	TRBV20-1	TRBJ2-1	CSAYLAGGTYNEQFF	TGCAGTGCTTACCTAGCGGGAGGCACCTACAATGAGCAGTTCTTC
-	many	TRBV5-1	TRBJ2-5	CASSLGQYQETQYF	TGCGCCAGCAGCTTGGGACAGTACCAAGAGACCCAGTACTTC
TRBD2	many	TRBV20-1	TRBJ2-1	CSGGLGGEAYNEQFF	TGCAGTGGGGGATTGGGGGGGGAGGCCTACAATGAGCAGTTCTTC
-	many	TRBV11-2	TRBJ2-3	CASSLTPDTQYF	TGTGCCAGCAGCTTAACCCCAGATACGCAGTATTTT
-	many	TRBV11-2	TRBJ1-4	CASSSSGRLLGEKLFF	TGTGCCAGCAGCTCCTCCGGACGTCTACTAGGAGAAAAACTGTTTTTT
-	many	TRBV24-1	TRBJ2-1	CATSELVGSYNEQFF	TGTGCCACCAGTGAATTAGTTGGCTCCTACAATGAGCAGTTCTTC
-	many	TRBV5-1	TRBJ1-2	CASSLVGSPYTF	TGCGCCAGCAGCTTGGTAGGGTCTCCCTACACCTTC
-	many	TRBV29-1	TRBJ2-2	CSVGMTWGMGELFF	TGCAGCGTGGGTATGACCTGGGGGATGGGGGAGCTGTTTTTT
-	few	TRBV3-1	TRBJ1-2	CASSLDSLYGYTF	TGTGCCAGCAGCCTGGACAGCCTCTATGGCTACACCTTC
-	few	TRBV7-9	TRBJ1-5	CASSLYPGNGNQPQHF	TGTGCCAGCAGTCTTTACCCCGGGAACGGCAATCAGCCCCAGCATTTT
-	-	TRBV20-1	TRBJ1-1	CSASLTTDGWAFF	TGCAGTGCTAGCCTAACCACTGACGGGTGGGCTTTCTTT